This entry lists 28 T cell receptor beta chains sequenced from one sample in a study of T cells in Graves' hyperthyroidism and ophthalmopathy. TCR beta CDR3 regions were amplified from RNA. The primer set for the first-round RT-PCR of the TCR CDR3 was HTBI. TCRdb redid the calling of the multiplex PCR reads with MiXCR, one entry per CDR3 protein. The sample records under 350,000 distinct CDR3 sequences, approximately 18% being singletons. The material sequenced was blood. The receptors were sampled from a woman in her forties or fifties with Graves' hyperthyroidism.

This chain uses TRBV10-3 with TRBJ1-2, with 7 nucleotides matching TRBD1. Germline V lookup: CDR1 ENHRY, CDR2 SYGVKD. V lost 6 bases to trimming and J lost 3 bases; unmatched junction nucleotides: 4. This CDR3 comprises 13 residues. In DNA form, the CDR3 reads TGTGCCATCAGCACCGGGACAGACTATGGCTACACCTTC. Translating gives CAISTGTDYGYTF.

This clonotype was counted ten times or more. The chain is built from TRBV7-3 and TRBJ2-3, with D uncertain. CDR1 is SGHTA, CDR2 FQGTGA, per germline. The CDR3 spans 14 residues. The V end lost 5 bases, the J end lost 1 base, and 10 bases lay between the germline ends. The CDR3 nucleotides read TGTGCCAGCAGCCCGGGTGTGGGCACAGATACGCAGTATTTT. It yields the protein CASSPGVGTDTQYF. The whole variable domain, filled in from reference TRBV7-3 and TRBJ2-3, reads GAGVSQTPSNKVTEKGKYVELRCDPISGHTALYWYRQSLGQGPEFLIYFQGTGAADDSGLPNDRFFAVRPEGSVSTLKIQRTERGDSAVYLCASSPGVGTDTQYFGPGTRLTVL.

Many counts were recorded for this clonotype. The V call is TRBV5-1, the J call TRBJ2-3; D possibly corresponds to TRBD1 (6 bases). Germline V gene sequence: CDR1 SGHRS, CDR2 YFSETQ. V was cut by 4 bases and J by 5 bases, with 14 bases left in between. CDR3 length equals 14 residues. CDR3 bases: TGCGCCAGCAGCGGGATACCAGGGGAAGATACGCAGTATTTT. It yields the protein CASSGIPGEDTQYF.

The chain joins TRBV20-1 to TRBJ1-5; D uncertain. V lost 0 bases, J lost 5 bases, and 11 bases lay in between. The CDR3 sequence is 14 residues long. The germline gives CDR1 DFQATT, CDR2 SNEGSKA (reference sequence). CDR3 DNA sequence: TGCAGTGCTAGAGATAGTTCCCCATATCAGCCCCAGCATTTT. Encoded protein: CSARDSSPYQPQHF.

This clonotype has more than one count but fewer than ten. This chain uses TRBV11-2 with TRBJ2-3; the D gene is possibly TRBD2 (5 bases). There are 15 residues in the CDR3. Germline V lookup: CDR1 SGHAT, CDR2 FQNNGV. With 4 bases removed from V and 4 bases from J, the gap between germline ends came to 15 bases. CDR3 in amino acids: CASSSYAGRPDTQYF. In nucleotides, the CDR3 is TGTGCCAGCAGCTCCTACGCGGGTCGGCCAGATACGCAGTATTTT.

This chain connects TRBV27 to TRBJ2-7; a possible D gene is TRBD1 (5 bases). Germline V CDR1 and CDR2: MNHEY, SMNVEV (reference sequence). V was clipped by 11 bases and J by 3 bases, with 11 bases between them. The CDR3 length is 11 residues. The CDR3 bases are TGTGCCTCGGTTCAGGGCTACGAGCAGTACTTC. Residues: CASVQGYEQYF.

This clonotype has more than one count but fewer than ten. This chain connects TRBV28 to TRBJ1-5, with 7 nucleotides matching TRBD1. Germline V gene data show CDR1 as MDHEN and CDR2 as SYDVKM. V dropped 6 bases and J dropped 4; count of bases not matched to a gene: 6. The CDR3 spans 14 residues. The CDR3 nucleotides read TGTGCCAGCAGGCCGACGACAGGGAATCAGCCCCAGCATTTT. Amino acid sequence: CASRPTTGNQPQHF.

This rearrangement joins TRBV6-1 to TRBJ1-2; no clear D gene. V lost 6 bases, J lost 1 base, and 15 bases lay in between. The CDR3 runs 15 residues. CDR1 is MNHNS, CDR2 SASEGT, per germline. Here the CDR3 reads CASRVPWGFNYGYTF. The CDR3 DNA reads TGTGCCAGCAGGGTCCCATGGGGATTTAACTATGGCTACACCTTC.

In its sample, this clonotype was seen many times. The rearrangement joins TRBV18 to TRBJ2-1; 13 nucleotides match TRBD2. V lost 3 bases to trimming and J lost 6 bases; unmatched junction nucleotides: 8. The germline gives CDR1 KGHSH, CDR2 LQKENI. The CDR3 is made up of 17 amino acids. This CDR3 reads CASSPKWTSGSGNEQFF. In DNA, the CDR3 is TGTGCCAGCTCACCTAAATGGACTAGCGGGAGCGGCAATGAGCAGTTCTTC.

This clonotype was counted ten times or more. This chain links TRBV20-1 with TRBJ2-5, with 12 bases aligning to TRBD2. The CDR3 extends over 13 amino acids. Germline trimming cut 0 bases from V and 10 bases from J; bases unmatched to any gene: 3. Germline CDR1 and CDR2: DFQATT and SNEGSKA (reference sequence). The CDR3 loop is CSARDGLAGNQYF. CDR3 sequence (DNA): TGCAGTGCTAGAGATGGACTAGCGGGAAACCAGTACTTC.

This clonotype was seen more than once but under ten times. The CDR3 sequence is CASSLGGPSGANVLTF. CDR3 coding DNA: TGTGCCAGCAGTTTGGGGGGGCCCTCTGGGGCCAACGTCCTGACTTTC. This chain uses TRBV28 with TRBJ2-6, with D possibly being TRBD2 (7 bases). V gave up 3 bases and J gave up 0 bases, with 9 bases separating them. This CDR3 is built from 16 residues. Germline assignment: CDR1 MDHEN and CDR2 SYDVKM.

This clonotype was counted only a few times. A clone one base away is much larger, so this may be a read error. The chain has TRBV7-9 and TRBJ2-5; a possible D gene is TRBD1 (5 bases). This CDR3 is built from 13 residues. CDR1 and CDR2 from the germline V gene are SEHNR and FQNEAQ (reference sequence). V was shortened by 1 base and J by 4 bases, with 7 bases between the two germline ends. This CDR3 reads CASSLDQGETQYF. The DNA for the CDR3 is TGTGCCAGCAGCTTAGATCAGGGAGAGACCCAGTACTTC. The complete variable domain, with remaining parts taken from reference TRBV7-9 and TRBJ2-5, reads DTGVSQNPRHKITKRGQNVTFRCDPISEHNRLYWYRQTLGQGPEFLTYFQNEAQLEKSRLLSDRFSAERPKGSFSTLEIQRTEQGDSAMYLCASSLDQGETQYFGPGTRLLVL.

This clonotype showed up many times. The V gene is TRBV2, the J gene TRBJ2-7, with TRBD1 as a possible D gene (6 bases). V lost 6 bases to trimming and J lost 2 bases, with 11 bases between them. Looked up from germline, CDR1 is SNHLY and CDR2 is FYNNEI. The length of the CDR3 is 13 residues. This CDR3 reads CASSIQGTYEQYF. Here the CDR3 DNA reads TGTGCCAGCAGCATTCAGGGGACCTACGAGCAGTACTTC.

Only a few counts were recorded for this clonotype. The rearrangement joins TRBV10-3 to TRBJ1-1, with 7 bases that match TRBD1. Trimming cost V 7 bases and J 0 bases; bases outside gene matches: 5. Per the germline V gene, CDR1 is ENHRY and CDR2 is SYGVKD. The CDR3 sequence is 14 residues long. The CDR3 sequence is CAIKGQRLNTEAFF. Here the CDR3 DNA reads TGTGCCATCAAGGGACAGAGACTGAACACTGAAGCTTTCTTT.

This clonotype was observed many times. The V and J genes are TRBV2 and TRBJ2-7; 11 nucleotides match TRBD2. The CDR3 is 14 residues long. With 3 bases clipped from V and 4 bases from J, the junction kept 2 bases outside the gene matches. Germline loops: CDR1 SNHLY, CDR2 FYNNEI. The CDR3 sequence is CASSESSGRYEQYF. The DNA of the CDR3 is TGTGCCAGCAGTGAGTCTAGCGGGAGGTACGAGCAGTACTTC.

This clonotype was detected only a few times. It may be a read error: a sequence one base away is much more abundant. This sequence joins TRBV20-1 and TRBJ2-3; no firm D call. CDR1 is DFQATT and CDR2 is SNEGSKA in the germline V gene (reference sequence). V was shortened by 5 bases and J by 3 bases, with 12 bases between the two germline ends. The CDR3 is 13 residues long. CDR3 nucleotides: TGCAGTGCTGGCTTGGTAATGACAGATACGCAGTATTTT. It encodes CSAGLVMTDTQYF.

The chain combines TRBV27 with TRBJ1-5; maybe TRBD1 (5 bases). From germline, CDR1 is MNHEY and CDR2 SMNVEV (reference sequence). V lost 3 bases and J 0 bases, leaving 15 bases between the germline ends. The length of the CDR3 is 17 residues. For the CDR3, the DNA is TGTGCCAGCAGTTTTGTGACAGCCTTATATAGCAATCAGCCCCAGCATTTT. This encodes CASSFVTALYSNQPQHF.

This clonotype came up many times. The chain joins TRBV18 to TRBJ2-3; TRBD2 aligns across 8 bases. The junction had 4 bases not matched to a gene; V was cut back by 3 bases and J by 2 bases. Germline assignment: CDR1 KGHSH and CDR2 LQKENI. The CDR3 extends over 15 amino acids. CDR3 amino acids: CASSPASGFTDTQYF. The CDR3 DNA is TGTGCCAGCTCACCGGCTAGCGGGTTCACAGATACGCAGTATTTT. The variable domain in full, completed from reference TRBV18 and TRBJ2-3, reads NAGVMQNPRHLVRRRGQEARLRCSPMKGHSHVYWYRQLPEEGLKFMVYLQKENIIDESGMPKERFSAEFPKEGPSILRIQQVVRGDSAAYFCASSPASGFTDTQYFGPGTRLTVL.

There are a few counts of this clonotype. This chain links TRBV11-3 with TRBJ2-2; 8 nucleotides match TRBD1. The germline gives CDR1 SGHNT, CDR2 YENEEA. The V and J ends lost 5 bases and 5 bases, in that order; junction bases with no gene match: 4. This CDR3 spans 14 amino acids. DNA for the CDR3: TGTGCCAGCAGCAGCAGGGGGCTGACCGGGGAGCTGTTTTTT. It codes for CASSSRGLTGELFF.

The chain recombines TRBV9 with TRBJ2-2, with D tentatively TRBD1 or TRBD2 (5 bases each). This CDR3 is built from 16 residues. Germline V gives CDR1 SGDLS, CDR2 YYNGEE. V gave up 0 bases and J gave up 4 bases, with 13 bases separating them. The CDR3 DNA reads TGTGCCAGCAGCGTAGCGGGGCAGGGTAGCACCGGGGAGCTGTTTTTT. This codes for CASSVAGQGSTGELFF.

Only a few counts were recorded for this clonotype. V and J are TRBV11-2 and TRBJ2-1; 13 bases are a match to TRBD2. The trim removed 2 bases at V and 12 bases at J, leaving 10 bases unmatched. In germline, CDR1 is SGHAT, CDR2 FQNNGV. This CDR3 has 16 residues. Here the CDR3 reads CASSLRTSGGLRGQFF. In DNA form, the CDR3 reads TGTGCCAGCAGCTTAAGGACTAGCGGGGGCTTGCGGGGGCAGTTCTTC.

This clonotype was recorded at least ten times. The V call is TRBV5-1, the J call TRBJ1-4; a possible D gene is TRBD1 (5 bases). The ends were cut back, 5 bases at V and 0 bases at J, with 17 bases in the middle. Looked up from germline, CDR1 is SGHRS and CDR2 is YFSETQ. The CDR3 is 17 residues long. The CDR3 reads CASSWDRRTTTNEKLFF. Written as DNA, the CDR3 is TGCGCCAGCAGTTGGGACCGACGGACCACAACTAATGAAAAACTGTTTTTT.

The sample holds many counts of this clonotype. The V gene is TRBV10-3, the J gene TRBJ1-6, with D hard to call. Per the germline V gene, CDR1 is ENHRY and CDR2 is SYGVKD. This CDR3 has 13 amino acids. V was cut by 0 bases and J by 8 bases, with 5 bases left in between. CDR3 protein: CAISESVYSPLHF. The CDR3 DNA is TGTGCCATCAGTGAGTCCGTGTATTCACCCCTCCACTTT.

The gene calls are TRBV11-2 and TRBJ2-2; 13 positions match TRBD2. J gave up 7 bases and V 5 bases, and 7 bases lay outside the gene matches. Germline assignment: CDR1 SGHAT and CDR2 FQNNGV. The CDR3 loop spans 16 amino acids. The CDR3 protein is CASSKLAGGHHGELFF. The CDR3 region has the DNA TGTGCCAGCAGCAAACTAGCGGGGGGGCACCACGGGGAGCTGTTTTTT.

This clonotype was observed at least ten times. A junction end diverges from the germline sequence, so it may reflect a read error. This chain uses TRBV12-3 or TRBV12-4 with TRBJ2-1; the match to TRBD1 covers 7 bases. The CDR3 is made up of 15 amino acids. CDR3 protein: CTSSGPGGSYNEQFF. The CDR3 DNA sequence: TGTACCAGCAGTGGCCCAGGGGGCTCCTACAATGAGCAGTTCTTC.

This clonotype was counted ten times or more. This rearrangement joins TRBV28 to TRBJ2-3; D possibly corresponds to TRBD2 (6 bases). Germline CDR1 and CDR2: MDHEN and SYDVKM. CDR3 length: 15 residues. Trimming removed 8 bases at V and 2 bases at J, with 17 bases between. In nucleotides, the CDR3 is TGTGCCAGCTCCGTAGGCGGACTATACACAGATACGCAGTATTTT. Protein: CASSVGGLYTDTQYF.

Points on this clonotype: This may come from a read error, since a much larger clone is one base off. The chain uses TRBV3-1 and TRBJ2-7, with D unclear. This CDR3 has 13 amino acids. CDR1 is LGHDT, CDR2 YNNKEL, per germline (reference sequence). The V end lost 1 base, the J end lost 9 bases, and 13 bases lay between the germline ends. CDR3 loop: CASSQGRQSAQYF. DNA for the CDR3: TGTGCCAGCAGCCAAGGCAGGCAGTCGGCGCAGTACTTC.

This clonotype was detected only a few times. This rearrangement joins TRBV28 to TRBJ2-7, with 8 bases that match TRBD1. CDR3 size: 13 residues. Germline CDR1 and CDR2: MDHEN and SYDVKM. Germline trimming cut 6 bases from V and 6 bases from J; bases unmatched to any gene: 7. CDR3 nucleotides: TGTGCCAGCAGGGGGCAGGGGGCGGTCGAGCAGTACTTC. This sequence encodes CASRGQGAVEQYF.